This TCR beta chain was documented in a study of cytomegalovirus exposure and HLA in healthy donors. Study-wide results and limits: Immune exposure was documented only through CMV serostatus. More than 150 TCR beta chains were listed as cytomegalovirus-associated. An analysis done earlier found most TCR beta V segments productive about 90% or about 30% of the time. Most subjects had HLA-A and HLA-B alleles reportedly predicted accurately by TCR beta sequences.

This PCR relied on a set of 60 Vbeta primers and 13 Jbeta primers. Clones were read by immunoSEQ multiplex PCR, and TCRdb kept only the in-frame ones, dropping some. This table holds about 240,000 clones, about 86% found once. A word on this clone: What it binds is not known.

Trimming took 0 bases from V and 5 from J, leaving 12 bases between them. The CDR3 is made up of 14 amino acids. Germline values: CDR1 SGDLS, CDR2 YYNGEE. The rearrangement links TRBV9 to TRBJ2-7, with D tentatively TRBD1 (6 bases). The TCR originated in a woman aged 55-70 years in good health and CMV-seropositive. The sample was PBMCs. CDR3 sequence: CASSVGTVANEQYF. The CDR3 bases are TGTGCCAGCAGCGTAGGGACAGTAGCCAACGAGCAGTACTTC.